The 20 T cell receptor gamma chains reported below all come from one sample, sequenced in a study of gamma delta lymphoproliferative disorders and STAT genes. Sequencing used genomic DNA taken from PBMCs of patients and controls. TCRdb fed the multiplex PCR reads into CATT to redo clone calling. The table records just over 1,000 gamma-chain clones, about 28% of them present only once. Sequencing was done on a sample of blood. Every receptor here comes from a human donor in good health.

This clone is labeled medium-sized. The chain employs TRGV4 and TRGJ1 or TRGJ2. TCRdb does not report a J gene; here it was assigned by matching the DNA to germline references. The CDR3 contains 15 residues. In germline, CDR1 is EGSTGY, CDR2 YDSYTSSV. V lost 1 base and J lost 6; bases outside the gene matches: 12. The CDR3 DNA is TGTGCCACCTGGGATGGCCTCTTCAAAAGTTATAAGAAACTCTTT. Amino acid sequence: CATWDGLFKSYKKLF.

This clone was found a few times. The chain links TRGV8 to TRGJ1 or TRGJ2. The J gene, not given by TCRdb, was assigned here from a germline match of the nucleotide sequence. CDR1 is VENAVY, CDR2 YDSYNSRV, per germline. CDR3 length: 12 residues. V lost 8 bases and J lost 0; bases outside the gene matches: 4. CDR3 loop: CATSRNYYKKLF. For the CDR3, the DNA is TGTGCCACCTCCCGGAATTATTATAAGAAACTCTTT.

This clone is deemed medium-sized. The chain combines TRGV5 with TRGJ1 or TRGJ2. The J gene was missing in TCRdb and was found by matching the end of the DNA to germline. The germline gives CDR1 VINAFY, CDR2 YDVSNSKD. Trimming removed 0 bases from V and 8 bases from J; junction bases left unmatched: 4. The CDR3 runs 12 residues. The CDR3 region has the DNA TGTGCCACCTGGGACAGGCTGCATAAGAAACTCTTT. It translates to CATWDRLHKKLF.

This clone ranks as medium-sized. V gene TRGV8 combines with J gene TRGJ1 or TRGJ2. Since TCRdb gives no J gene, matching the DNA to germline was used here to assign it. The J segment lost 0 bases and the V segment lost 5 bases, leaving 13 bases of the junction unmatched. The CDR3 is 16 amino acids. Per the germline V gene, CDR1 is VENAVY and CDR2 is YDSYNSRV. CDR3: CATWAPVPSNYYKKLF. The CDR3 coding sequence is TGTGCCACCTGGGCCCCAGTGCCATCGAATTATTATAAGAAACTCTTT.

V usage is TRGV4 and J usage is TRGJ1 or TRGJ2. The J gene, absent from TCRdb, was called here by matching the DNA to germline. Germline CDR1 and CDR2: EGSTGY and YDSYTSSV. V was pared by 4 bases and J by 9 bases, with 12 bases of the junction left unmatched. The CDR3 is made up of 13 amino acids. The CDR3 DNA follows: TGTGCCACCTGGGAGAACTCTATTATTAAGAAACTCTTT. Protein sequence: CATWENSIIKKLF.

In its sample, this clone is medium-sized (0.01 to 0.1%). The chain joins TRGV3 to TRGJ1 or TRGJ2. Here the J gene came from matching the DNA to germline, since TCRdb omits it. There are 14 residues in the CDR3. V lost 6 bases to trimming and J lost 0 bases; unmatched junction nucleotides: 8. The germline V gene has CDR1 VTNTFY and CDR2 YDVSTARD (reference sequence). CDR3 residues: CATWTRLNYYKKLF. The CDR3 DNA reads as TGTGCCACCTGGACTCGACTGAATTATTATAAGAAACTCTTT.

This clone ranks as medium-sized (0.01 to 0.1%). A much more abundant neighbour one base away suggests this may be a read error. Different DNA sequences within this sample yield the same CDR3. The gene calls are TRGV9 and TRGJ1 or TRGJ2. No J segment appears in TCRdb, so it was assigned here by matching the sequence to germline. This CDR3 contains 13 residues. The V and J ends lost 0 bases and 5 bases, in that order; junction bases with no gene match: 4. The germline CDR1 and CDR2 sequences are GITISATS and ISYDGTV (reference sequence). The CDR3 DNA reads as TGTGCCTTGTGGGAGGTGAGGGATTATAAGAAACTCTTT. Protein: CALWEVRDYKKLF.

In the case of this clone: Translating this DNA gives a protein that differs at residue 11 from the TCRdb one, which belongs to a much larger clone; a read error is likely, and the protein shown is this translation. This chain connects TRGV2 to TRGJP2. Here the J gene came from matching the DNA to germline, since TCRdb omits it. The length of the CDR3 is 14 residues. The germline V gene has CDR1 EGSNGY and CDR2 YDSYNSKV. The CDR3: CATWDVGSDWNKTF. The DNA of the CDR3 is TGTGCCACCTGGGACGTGGGTAGTGATTGGAACAAGACGTTT.

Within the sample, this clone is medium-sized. The CDR3 sequence is CATWDLYYKKLF. The CDR3 coding sequence is TGTGCCACCTGGGATCTGTATTATAAGAAACTCTTT. The chain recombines TRGV4 with TRGJ1 or TRGJ2. TCRdb gives no J gene; it was assigned here by matching the DNA to germline. The J segment lost 4 bases and the V segment lost 3 bases, leaving 3 bases of the junction unmatched. The germline V gene encodes CDR1 EGSTGY and CDR2 YDSYTSSV. The CDR3 extends over 12 amino acids.

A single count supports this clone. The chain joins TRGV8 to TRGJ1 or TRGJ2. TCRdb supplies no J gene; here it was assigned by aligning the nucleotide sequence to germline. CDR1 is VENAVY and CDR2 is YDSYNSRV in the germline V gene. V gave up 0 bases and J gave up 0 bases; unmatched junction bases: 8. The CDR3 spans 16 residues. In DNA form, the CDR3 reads TGTGCCACCTGGGATAGGCCTCATTCGAATTATTATAAGAAACTCTTT. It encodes CATWDRPHSNYYKKLF.

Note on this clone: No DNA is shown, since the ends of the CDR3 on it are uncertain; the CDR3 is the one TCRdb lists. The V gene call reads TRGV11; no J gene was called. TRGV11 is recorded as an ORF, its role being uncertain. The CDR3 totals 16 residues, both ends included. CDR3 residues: CTTVPAGLGTYYKKLF.

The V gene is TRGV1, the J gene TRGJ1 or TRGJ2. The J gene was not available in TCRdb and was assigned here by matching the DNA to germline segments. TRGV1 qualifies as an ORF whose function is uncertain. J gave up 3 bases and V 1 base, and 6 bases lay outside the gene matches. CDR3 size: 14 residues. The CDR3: CATWDRYLYYKKLF. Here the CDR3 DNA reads TGTGCCACCTGGGACAGATACCTTTATTATAAGAAACTCTTT.

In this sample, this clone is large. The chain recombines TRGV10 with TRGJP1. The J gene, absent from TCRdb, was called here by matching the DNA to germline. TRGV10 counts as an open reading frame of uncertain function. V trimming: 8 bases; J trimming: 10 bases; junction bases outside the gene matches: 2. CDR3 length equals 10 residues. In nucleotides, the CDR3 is TGTGCTGCGTGGGATTGGTTCAAGATATTT. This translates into CAAWDWFKIF.

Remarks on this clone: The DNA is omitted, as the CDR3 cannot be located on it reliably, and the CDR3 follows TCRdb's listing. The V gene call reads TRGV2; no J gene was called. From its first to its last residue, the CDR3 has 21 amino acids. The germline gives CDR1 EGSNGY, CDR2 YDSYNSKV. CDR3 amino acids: CATWDGIGFIIRNSLAVEQHF.

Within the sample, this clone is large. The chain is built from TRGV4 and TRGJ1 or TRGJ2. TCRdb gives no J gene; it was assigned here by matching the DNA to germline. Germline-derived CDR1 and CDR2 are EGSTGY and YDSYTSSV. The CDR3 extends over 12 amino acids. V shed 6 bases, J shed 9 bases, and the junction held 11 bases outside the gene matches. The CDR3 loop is CATWPSPPKKLF. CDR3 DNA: TGTGCCACCTGGCCGTCCCCTCCTAAGAAACTCTTT.

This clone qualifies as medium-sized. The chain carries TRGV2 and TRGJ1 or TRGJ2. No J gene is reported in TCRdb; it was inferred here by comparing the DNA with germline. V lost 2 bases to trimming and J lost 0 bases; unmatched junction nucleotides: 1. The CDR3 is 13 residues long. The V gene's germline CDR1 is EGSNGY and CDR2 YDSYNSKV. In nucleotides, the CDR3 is TGTGCCACCTGGGACGAGAATTATTATAAGAAACTCTTT. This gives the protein CATWDENYYKKLF.

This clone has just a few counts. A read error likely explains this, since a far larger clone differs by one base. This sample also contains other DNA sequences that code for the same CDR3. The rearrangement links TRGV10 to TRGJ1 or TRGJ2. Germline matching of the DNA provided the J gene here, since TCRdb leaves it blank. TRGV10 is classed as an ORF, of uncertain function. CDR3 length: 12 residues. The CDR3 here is CAAWDRNWEKLF. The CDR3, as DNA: TGTGCCGCGTGGGATCGAAATTGGGAGAAACTCTTT.

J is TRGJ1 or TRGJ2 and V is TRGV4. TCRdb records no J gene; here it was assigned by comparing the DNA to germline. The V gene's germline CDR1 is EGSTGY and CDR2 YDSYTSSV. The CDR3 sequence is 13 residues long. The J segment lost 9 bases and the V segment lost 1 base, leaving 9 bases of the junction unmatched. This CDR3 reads CATWDGLPRKKLF. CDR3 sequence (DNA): TGTGCCACCTGGGATGGCCTACCGCGTAAGAAACTCTTT.

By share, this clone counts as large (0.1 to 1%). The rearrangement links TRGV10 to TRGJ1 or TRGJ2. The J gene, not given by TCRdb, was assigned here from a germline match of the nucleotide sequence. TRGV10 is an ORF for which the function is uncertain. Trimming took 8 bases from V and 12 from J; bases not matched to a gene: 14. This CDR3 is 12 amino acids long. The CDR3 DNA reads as TGTGCTGCGTGGGATCTGGTAAGTAGGAAACTCTTT. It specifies CAAWDLVSRKLF.

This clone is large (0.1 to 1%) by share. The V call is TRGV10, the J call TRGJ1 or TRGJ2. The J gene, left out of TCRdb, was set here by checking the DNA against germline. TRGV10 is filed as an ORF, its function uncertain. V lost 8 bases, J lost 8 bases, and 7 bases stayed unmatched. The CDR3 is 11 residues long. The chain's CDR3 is CAAWGCHKKLF. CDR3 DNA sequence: TGTGCTGCGTGGGGTTGTCATAAGAAACTCTTT.